This record concerns one TCR beta chain sequence. The antigen it binds to is not known. Within one base of it there is no much larger clone, and no base qualities were kept. One collaborating source in Seattle enrolled patients while the patients were actively infected and followed the patients over time throughout the course of disease. Each collaborating institution followed its own protocols to collect whole blood in K2EDTA tubes. Collaborator samples were shipped for TCRbeta analysis as frozen whole blood, isolated PBMCs, or DNA extracted from either sample type. Ends trimmed: V by 1 base, J by 3 bases; bases unmatched to a gene: 5. The CDR3 holds 15 amino acids from the cysteine to the phenylalanine. Only CDR3 DNA is held: 45 bases, read in frame from base 1. In the germline V gene, CDR1 corresponds to SGHNT and CDR2 to YENEEA. TCRbeta CDR3 regions were amplified from genomic DNA by means of the immunoSEQ Assay, a bias-controlled multiplex PCR. The source study handled its data this way. The number of nucleated cells in each sample was estimated by amplification of reference gene primers within the assay. To quantify the absolute abundance of each unique TCRbeta CDR3 rearrangement, sequence reads were collapsed and filtered. Productive Simpson clonality was computed per sample as the square root of Simpson's diversity index over productive rearrangements. TCRdb carries this immuneACCESS record with in-frame sequences only. Its versions omit some clonotypes, under half of them owing to an unresolved V gene in the studies checked, with the rest unexplained. V and J calls and clone size are those listed in that table; D and trimming were worked out from the DNA. Present in this sample are 190,000 or so clones, around 81% of which were seen just once. 0.95% of the sample lies in the top ten.

These data are taken from a study of blood T cell repertoires in COVID-19 (dated by TCRdb to the early 2020s). Describing the broader study: Samples from collaborators originated in the United States, Italy and Spain and spanned both the acute and convalescent phases of COVID-19. The prospective study material was composed of cDNA or gDNA derived from T cells, B-cell-depleted T cells, or PBMCs. Nearly every sample came with metadata listing a de-identified subject ID, COVID-19 status, age in years and sex. Subjects who had been exposed to COVID-19, were actively infected with it, or had recovered from it provided the deeply sampled blood TCRbeta repertoires that made up the dataset. The samples were drawn from two sources: the first 160 participants of the ongoing ImmuneRACE study, and over 1,000 subjects contributed by 6 global collaborators. Where available, HLA class I and class II types were taken from metadata supplied by the sample provider and were not determined by assay-based typing. The repertoires were released in a freely available public database intended as a resource for research on the immune response to SARS-CoV-2.

What the authors observed across the whole study: The amount of clinical and demographic metadata varied by source and participant and was provided uncurated.

Sequences were obtained from peripheral blood. This TCR was recovered from a man aged 55-75 years with COVID-19, enrolled during active disease. The sequence joins TRBV11-3 to TRBJ2-5, with 7 junctional bases fitting TRBD1. The CDR3 is CASSLGTGKKETQYF. The sequenced DNA: TGTGCCAGCAGCTTAGGGACAGGAAAAAAAGAGACCCAGTACTTC.